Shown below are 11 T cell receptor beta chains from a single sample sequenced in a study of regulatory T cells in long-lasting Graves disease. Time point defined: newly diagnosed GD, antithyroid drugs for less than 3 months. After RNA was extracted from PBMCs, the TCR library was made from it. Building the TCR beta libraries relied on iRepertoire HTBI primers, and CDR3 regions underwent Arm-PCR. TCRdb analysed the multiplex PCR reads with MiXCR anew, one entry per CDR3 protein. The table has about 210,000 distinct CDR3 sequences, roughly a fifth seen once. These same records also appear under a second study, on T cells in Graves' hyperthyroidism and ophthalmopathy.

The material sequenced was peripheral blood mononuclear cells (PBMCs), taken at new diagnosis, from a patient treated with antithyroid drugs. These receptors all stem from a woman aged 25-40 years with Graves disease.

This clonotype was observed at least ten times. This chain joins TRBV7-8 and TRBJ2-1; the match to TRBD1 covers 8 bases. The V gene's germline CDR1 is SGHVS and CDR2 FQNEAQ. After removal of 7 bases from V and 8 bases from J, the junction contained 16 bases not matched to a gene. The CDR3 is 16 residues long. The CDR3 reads CASTHERTGLRDEQFF. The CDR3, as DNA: TGTGCCAGCACCCACGAACGGACAGGGTTGAGAGATGAGCAGTTCTTC.

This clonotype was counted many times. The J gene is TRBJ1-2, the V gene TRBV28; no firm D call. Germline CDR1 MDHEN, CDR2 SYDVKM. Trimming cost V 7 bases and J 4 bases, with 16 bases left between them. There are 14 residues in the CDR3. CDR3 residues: CASIVAGGIYGYTF. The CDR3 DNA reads TGTGCCAGCATCGTCGCAGGCGGTATCTATGGCTACACCTTC.

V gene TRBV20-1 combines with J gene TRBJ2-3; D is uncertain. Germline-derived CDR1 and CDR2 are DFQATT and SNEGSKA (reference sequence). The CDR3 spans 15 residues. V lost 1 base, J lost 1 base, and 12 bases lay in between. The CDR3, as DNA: TGCAGTGCTAGAGCCCGTTGGTCACGCACAGATACGCAGTATTTT. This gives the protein CSARARWSRTDTQYF.

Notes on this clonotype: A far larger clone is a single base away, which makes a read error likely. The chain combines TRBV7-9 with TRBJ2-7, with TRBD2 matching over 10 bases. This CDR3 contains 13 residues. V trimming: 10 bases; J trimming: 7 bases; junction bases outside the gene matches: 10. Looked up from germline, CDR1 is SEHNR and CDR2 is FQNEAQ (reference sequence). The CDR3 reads CATASGSPEEQYF. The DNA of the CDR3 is TGTGCCACTGCTAGCGGGAGTCCCGAGGAGCAGTACTTC.

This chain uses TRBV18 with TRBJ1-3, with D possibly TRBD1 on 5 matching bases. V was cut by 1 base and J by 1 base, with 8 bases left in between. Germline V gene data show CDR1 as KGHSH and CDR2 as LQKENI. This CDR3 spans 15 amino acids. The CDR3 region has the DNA TGTGCCAGCTCACCACGGGGCATATCTGGAAACACCATATATTTT. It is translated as CASSPRGISGNTIYF. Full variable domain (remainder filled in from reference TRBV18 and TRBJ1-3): NAGVMQNPRHLVRRRGQEARLRCSPMKGHSHVYWYRQLPEEGLKFMVYLQKENIIDESGMPKERFSAEFPKEGPSILRIQQVVRGDSAAYFCASSPRGISGNTIYFGEGSWLTVV.

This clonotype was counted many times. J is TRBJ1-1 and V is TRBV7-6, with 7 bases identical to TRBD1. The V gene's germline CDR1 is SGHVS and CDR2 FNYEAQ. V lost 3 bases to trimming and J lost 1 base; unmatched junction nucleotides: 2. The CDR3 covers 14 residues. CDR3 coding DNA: TGTGCCAGCAGCTTGACAGGGACGAACACTGAAGCTTTCTTT. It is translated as CASSLTGTNTEAFF.

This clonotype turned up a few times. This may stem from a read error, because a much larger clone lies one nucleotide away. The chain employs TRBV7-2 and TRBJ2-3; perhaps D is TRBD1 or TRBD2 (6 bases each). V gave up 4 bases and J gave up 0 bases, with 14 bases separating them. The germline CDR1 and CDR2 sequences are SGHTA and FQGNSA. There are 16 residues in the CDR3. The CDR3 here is CASSSGGGSSTDTQYF. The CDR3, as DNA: TGTGCCAGCAGCTCTGGAGGGGGGAGTAGCACAGATACGCAGTATTTT.

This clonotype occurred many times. The CDR3 spells CASLQGSNEQFF. Here the CDR3 DNA reads TGTGCCAGCCTACAGGGGTCGAATGAGCAGTTCTTC. The gene calls are TRBV7-8 and TRBJ2-1, with 7 positions matching TRBD1. V shed 8 bases and J 7 bases; nucleotides not matched to a gene: 5. The germline gives CDR1 SGHVS, CDR2 FQNEAQ. The CDR3 length is 12 residues.

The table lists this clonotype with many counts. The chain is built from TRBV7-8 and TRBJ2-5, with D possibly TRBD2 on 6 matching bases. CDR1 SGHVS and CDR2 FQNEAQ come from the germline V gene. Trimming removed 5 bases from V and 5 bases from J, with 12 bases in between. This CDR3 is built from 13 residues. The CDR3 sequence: CASSRWAGETQYF. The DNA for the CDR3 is TGTGCCAGCAGCCGGTGGGCGGGGGAGACCCAGTACTTC.

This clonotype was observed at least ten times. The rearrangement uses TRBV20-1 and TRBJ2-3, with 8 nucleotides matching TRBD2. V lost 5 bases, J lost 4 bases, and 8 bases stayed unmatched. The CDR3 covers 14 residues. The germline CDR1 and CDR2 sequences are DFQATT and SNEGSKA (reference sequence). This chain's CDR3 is CSAPSGGFADTQYF. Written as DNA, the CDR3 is TGCAGTGCTCCTTCGGGGGGGTTCGCAGATACGCAGTATTTT.

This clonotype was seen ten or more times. The CDR3 reads CSARDRRAGEKLFF. CDR3 DNA: TGCAGTGCTAGAGATCGGAGGGCTGGTGAAAAACTGTTTTTT. This rearrangement joins TRBV20-1 to TRBJ1-4; D is ambiguous. Germline V gene sequence: CDR1 DFQATT, CDR2 SNEGSKA (reference sequence). CDR3 length: 14 amino acids. Deletions cut 0 bases from V and 7 bases from J, with 12 bases between.